This TCR beta chain was obtained from a study of cytomegalovirus exposure and HLA in healthy donors (dated by TCRdb to 2016 to 2017). Regarding the study in general: An earlier analysis of several hundred of the donors reported roughly 300 Gb of sequence data and approximately 110 million unique TCR beta sequences from 190 million or so T cells. An early release that covered fewer than 800 HLA-typed donors contained approximately 300 gigabases of sequencing data and about 93 million unique TCR sequences. Of the approximately 370 genotyped donors, 81% were placed in the genetic ancestry cluster associated with self-reported Caucasian donors. The aim of the study was to test whether cataloging public T cell receptors could identify signatures of past pathogen exposure. The T cell repertoires of under 750 subjects were profiled by immunosequencing and related to cytomegalovirus serostatus. A separate validation cohort of 100 to 150 different subjects was used in addition to the 666-subject first cohort. High-throughput TCR immunosequencing, statistical association of individual TCRs with disease status, and machine learning were combined to predict cytomegalovirus infection status. In a later analysis, previously published TCR beta repertoires from fewer than 750 donors were re-analyzed and high-resolution HLA genotyping was added so that TCR occurrence patterns could be studied. The later analysis used no new phenotypic data to find candidate immune exposures, relying instead on TCR beta sequences and their occurrence across donors. To decide whether each TCR beta V gene segment behaved as functional or pseudogenic, an earlier analysis of fewer than 750 of the donors relied on high-throughput TCR beta sequencing. Donor age, sex, ethnicity and CMV serostatus were collected together with the repertoire data. A later genetic analysis used genome-wide SNP genotypes for about 55% of the 666 donors, treating that subset as a discovery cohort. All discovery cohort repertoires had been generated on a single sequencing platform. Both class I and class II loci were covered by HLA typing, at four-digit resolution. The number of typed donors differed by locus: about 620-640 for A, B, C, DRB1 and DQB1; 500 to 550 for DQA1; approximately 600 for DPA1; and around 470 for DPB1. Because of strong linkage in the cohort, 5 or 6 DR-DQ haplotypes were treated as single units for association and clustering. Among a few hundred genotyped donors of the cohort, an average of approximately 250,000 unique TCR beta nucleotide sequences were sequenced per donor, roughly a sixth of them non-productive.

The method was the immunoSEQ multiplex PCR assay. The multiplex PCR relied on a mix of 60 forward primers for TCR Vbeta segments and 13 reverse primers for TCR Jbeta segments. Amplification of the CDR3 region of rearranged TCR beta genes was performed with a multiplex PCR assay on genomic DNA. Amplified TCR beta libraries were sequenced as 87-base-pair reads on the Illumina HiSeq System. As for the original processing: A later analysis tallied tens of millions of unique TCR beta chains across the 600 to 700 repertoires, and about 10 million of those chains were shared by two or more donors. A nearest-neighbor algorithm error-corrected the raw reads and collapsed the reads into unique sequences, merging closely related sequences to remove PCR and sequencing errors. V, D and J gene segments were assigned by aligning CDR3 sequences to IMGT reference sequences. Each retained sequence needed at least a six-nucleotide match to both a V gene segment and a J gene segment. A rearrangement was called productive if the CDR3 had no stop codons and remained in frame with V and J, and every other rearrangement was called non-productive. CDR3 was defined according to IMGT convention as the region running from the second conserved V-encoded cysteine to the conserved J-encoded phenylalanine. Sequences without an unambiguous match to a single V gene segment were excluded from the earlier analysis of a few hundred of the donors. An earlier analysis of several hundred of the donors called V segments functional above 56.7% productive rearrangements and segregating when the between-donor standard deviation exceeded 5%. A statistical classification framework was built for diagnosing cytomegalovirus status from the catalog of TCR beta chain sequences. In a later analysis, V and J genes were assigned by comparing TCR nucleotide sequences against IMGT/GENE-DB human TR gene sequences. The TCRdist pipeline was used in a later analysis to assign CDR3 sequences and most-parsimonious VDJ recombination scenarios. A later analysis defined each TCR beta chain by its CDR3 amino acid sequence plus V-gene family, and excluded reads lacking a unique V-gene family. In a later analysis, fewer than 650 highly shared, low-generation-probability nucleotide sequences were removed to address suspected cross-contamination and a sequencing artifact. A later analysis calculated a clonal expansion index for each public chain from normalized within-repertoire ranks of inferred template counts. In a later analysis, generation probabilities were computed with a VDJ recombination model fitted to out-of-frame rearrangements, and the resulting probabilities were checked against IGoR. Hypergeometric tests were used in a later analysis to score TCR-TCR, TCR-HLA and TCR-CMV co-occurrence, with a repertoire-size bias correction applied to the TCR pairs. In a later analysis, false discovery rates were estimated by permuting HLA or CMV assignments 20 times. In a later analysis, co-occurring TCRs were grouped using DBSCAN, and TCRdist sequence similarity was added for clustering within HLA-allele-positive subsets. For co-occurrence clustering, repertoires with fewer than 30,000 or more than 120,000 public chains were excluded, along with about five repertoires with anomalous nucleotide sharing. The table was pulled from immuneACCESS by TCRdb, which kept in-frame rearrangements only. Such tables lose some clones; where checked, under half of the loss comes from unresolved V genes, and the rest has no known cause. That table is the source of V, J and clone size, and D and trimming were worked out from the DNA. This sample comprises around 150,000 clones, about 70% of them detected only once. In total, the top ten clones hold about 2.9% of the sample.

The cohort comprised several hundred healthy bone marrow donors. Cohort members were all nominally healthy when sampled, although unrecorded immune exposures were likely present. The donor tested CMV seropositive, placing the donor among the 290 or so seropositive members of the cohort. A peripheral blood sample was provided by each donor, and peripheral blood mononuclear cells were used for TCR beta sequencing. The Qiagen DNeasy Blood Extraction Kit was used to extract genomic DNA from the blood cell samples. The CDR3, from cysteine to phenylalanine, totals 15 residues. The retained sequence is limited to the CDR3, 45 bases, with the frame set at the first base. The germline V gene specifies SGHRS as CDR1 and YFSETQ as CDR2. V trim: 4 bases; J trim: 3 bases; unmatched bases: 7. The investigation overall reported the following: A further reported finding was that TCR beta sequences accurately predicted the HLA-A and HLA-B alleles for most subjects in the first cohort. Linkage disequilibrium might explain the correlated functional status among segregating V segments, but an unknown experimental factor could not be excluded. A later analysis found that TCR association rates varied across HLA loci, with DRB1 alleles showing the most associated TCRs and HLA-C alleles the fewest. A cluster of highly shared sequence variants was judged likely to represent a technical artifact of the sequencing pipeline. The authors suggested that the approach could potentially be extended to other disease states and immunological phenotypes. For the cohort, immune exposure information was limited to CMV serostatus. A later analysis found that HLA-associated TCR beta chains were more clonally expanded and had lower generation probabilities than equally common non-associated chains. The cohort was sequenced for TCR beta chains only, and without alpha or paired-chain data the features that could be detected were limited. According to a later analysis, most CMV-associated TCR beta chains appeared to be HLA-restricted, and the HLA associations seemed to be driven largely by CMV exposure. The classifier was reported to diagnose cytomegalovirus status with high specificity and sensitivity in both the original cohort and the validation cohort. Across donors, most TCR sequences were observed very rarely, whereas some public TCRs were present in many individuals. Three of the identified cytomegalovirus-associated TCR beta chains were confirmed in vitro to be specific for cytomegalovirus antigens. Sequencing depth was assumed to be roughly uniform across donors in the presence/absence analyses, though that assumption may not hold. A later analysis reported that several top co-occurrence clusters appeared linked to parvovirus B19, influenza, CMV and Epstein-Barr virus. In an earlier analysis of about 600 of the donors, most TCR beta V segments appeared in productive rearrangements about 90% or about 30% of the time, broadly matching IMGT annotations. Assigning TCR associations to individual alleles was difficult when HLA alleles, especially DR and DQ, strongly co-occurred. In a later genetic analysis, fewer N-insertions in productive TCRs were reported among donors in an Asian-associated ancestry cluster than the 666-donor mean. Some IMGT-functional V segments, including TRBV6-2 and TRBV6-3, could not be told apart with the 87-base-pair reads, so those segments were excluded. A later genetic analysis associated a missense DCLRE1C variant with V-gene and J-gene trimming of TCR beta chains, and an independent cohort replicated the association. The study listed over 150 TCR beta chains as associated with cytomegalovirus. HLA typing was unavailable for some donors at each locus, so association tests used only the typed subset. Because counts were too low, about 15 rarely observed V segments, including chromosome 9 orphons, were left out of the earlier analysis of approximately 580 of the donors. Specific HLA alleles were associated with over 15,000 TCR beta sequences at a false discovery rate of 0.05 in a later analysis.

A remark on this clone: Its antigen remains undetermined. No base qualities exist here, and no much larger clone lies one base off it.

Here the chain combines TRBV5-1 and TRBJ1-5, with TRBD1 matching 7 junction bases. This receptor was identified in a woman aged 40 to 55 in good health and CMV-seropositive. Sequencing input: PBMCs. The CDR3: CASSVAGGPNQPQHF. In nucleotide form, the sequence is TGCGCCAGCAGCGTGGCAGGGGGACCCAATCAGCCCCAGCATTTT.